A single sample gave rise to the 22 T cell receptor beta chains below, sequenced in a study of identical twins. TCRdb reprocessed the 5' RACE reads with MiXCR, giving one entry per CDR3 protein. Here the sample spans hundreds of thousands of distinct CDR3 sequences, around a sixth being singletons. This sample was also put to use in a study of T cells expressing NK-cell markers.

Sequencing was carried out using PBMCs. Receptors originate from a woman younger than 30 in good health.

The V and J genes are TRBV12-3 or TRBV12-4 and TRBJ1-1, with D possibly being TRBD1 (5 bases). V was trimmed by 9 bases and J by 4 bases, leaving 15 bases between them. The CDR3 is made up of 13 amino acids. DNA of the CDR3: TGTGCCAGTAAACAGGCCACGAGCACTGAAGCTTTCTTT. Translating it yields CASKQATSTEAFF.

This clonotype was seen more than once but under ten times. The chain joins TRBV29-1 to TRBJ1-2; the D gene is possibly TRBD1 (5 bases). The V end was cut by 7 bases, the J end by 9 bases, with 24 bases between. The germline CDR1 and CDR2 sequences are SQVTM and ANQGSEA. This CDR3 has 14 amino acids. CDR3 region: CSDLFIRWGVSYTF. CDR3 in DNA: TGCAGCGACTTATTCATAAGGTGGGGGGTGAGCTACACCTTC.

Written as DNA, the CDR3 is TGCAGTCTCGAGGCGGGAGGATCATACGAGCAGTACTTC. Translating it yields CSLEAGGSYEQYF. The chain has TRBV20-1 and TRBJ2-7; 8 nucleotides line up with TRBD2. V lost 8 bases and J lost 4; bases outside the gene matches: 10. Germline CDR1 is DFQATT and CDR2 is SNEGSKA (reference sequence). This CDR3 region has 13 residues.

A few counts support this clonotype. This chain links TRBV5-5 with TRBJ2-3, with a weak D call TRBD1 (6 bases). The germline V gene encodes CDR1 SGHKS and CDR2 YYEKEE (reference sequence). The V gene lost 0 bases and the J gene lost 4 bases, with 12 bases spanning the gap. The CDR3 is made up of 15 amino acids. The CDR3 nucleotides are TGTGCCAGCAGCTTGGATGGGGCAGGGGCAGATACGCAGTATTTT. Amino acids: CASSLDGAGADTQYF. Full variable domain (missing parts from reference TRBV5-5 and TRBJ2-3): DAGVTQSPTHLIKTRGQQVTLRCSPISGHKSVSWYQQVLGQGPQFIFQYYEKEERGRGNFPDRFSARQFPNYSSELNVNALLLGDSALYLCASSLDGAGADTQYFGPGTRLTVL.

The chain employs TRBV4-3 and TRBJ2-5; TRBD2 might be the D (6 bases). The germline V gene has CDR1 LGHNA and CDR2 YSLEER. This CDR3 comprises 13 residues. Trimming shortened V by 4 bases and J by 5 bases, and 11 bases separated the two germline ends. For the CDR3, the DNA is TGCGCCAGCAGCCGTACCCGGGGGGAGACCCAGTACTTC. Protein: CASSRTRGETQYF.

The sample holds a few counts of this clonotype. This sequence joins TRBV7-2 and TRBJ2-3, with 8 bases lining up with TRBD2. V shed 0 bases and J 5 bases; nucleotides not matched to a gene: 7. Germline CDR1 reads SGHTA; CDR2 reads FQGNSA. This CDR3 has 16 amino acids. The CDR3 region is CASSLALGGAIDTQYF. In nucleotides, the CDR3 is TGTGCCAGCAGCTTAGCTCTCGGGGGGGCCATAGATACGCAGTATTTT.

This clonotype was seen many times. This chain links TRBV6-5 with TRBJ2-1; TRBD2 agrees at 7 bases. The length of the CDR3 is 15 residues. Germline V gene lookup returns CDR1 MNHEY and CDR2 SVGAGI. V lost 2 bases and J lost 1; bases outside the gene matches: 2. DNA of the CDR3: TGTGCCAGCAGTTACGACGGGGGGTCCTACAATGAGCAGTTCTTC. It specifies CASSYDGGSYNEQFF.

This clonotype has a handful of counts. The chain is built from TRBV12-3 or TRBV12-4 and TRBJ2-3, with TRBD2 matching 10 bases. The J segment lost 5 bases and the V segment lost 7 bases, leaving 6 bases of the junction unmatched. The CDR3 extends over 14 amino acids. The CDR3 DNA follows: TGTGCCAGCACCCTAGCGGGAGTTGGAGATACGCAGTATTTT. It is translated as CASTLAGVGDTQYF.

Here the CDR3 DNA reads TGTGCCAGCAGAATAGACAGCAAAACGCAGTATTTT. As protein: CASRIDSKTQYF. This chain links TRBV12-3 or TRBV12-4 with TRBJ2-3, with D perhaps TRBD1 (5 bases). V gave up 6 bases and J gave up 9 bases, with 13 bases separating them. This CDR3 is 12 amino acids long.

CDR3 nucleotide sequence: TGTGCCAGCAGTCTCTCGAGCGGGCGGGGGACCTCCTACAATGAGCAGTTCTTC. The encoded protein is CASSLSSGRGTSYNEQFF. The chain links TRBV12-3 or TRBV12-4 to TRBJ2-1, with TRBD2 matching over 7 bases. The CDR3 contains 18 residues. The junction had 13 bases not matched to a gene; V was cut back by 5 bases and J by 0 bases.

The V gene is TRBV5-5, the J gene TRBJ2-6, with 8 bases matching TRBD1. V shed 4 bases, J shed 4 bases, and the junction held 7 bases outside the gene matches. Germline V gene sequence: CDR1 SGHKS, CDR2 YYEKEE (reference sequence). The CDR3 runs 16 residues. CDR3 DNA sequence: TGTGCCAGCAGCGTCACAGGGGGATCAGGGGCCAACGTCCTGACTTTC. Its translation: CASSVTGGSGANVLTF. The variable domain in full, completed from reference TRBV5-5 and TRBJ2-6, reads DAGVTQSPTHLIKTRGQQVTLRCSPISGHKSVSWYQQVLGQGPQFIFQYYEKEERGRGNFPDRFSARQFPNYSSELNVNALLLGDSALYLCASSVTGGSGANVLTFGAGSRLTVL.

The chain couples TRBV7-7 to TRBJ2-3; 9 nucleotides line up with TRBD2. Germline V lookup: CDR1 SSHAT, CDR2 FNYEAQ (reference sequence). The CDR3 has 15 amino acids. CDR3 residues: CASSDLRGGEGTQYF. CDR3 DNA: TGTGCTAGCTCAGACCTGCGGGGGGGCGAAGGTACGCAGTATTTT.

This clonotype has just a few counts. This rearrangement joins TRBV4-1 to TRBJ2-3; D gene unclear. The germline V gene encodes CDR1 MGHRA and CDR2 YSYEKL. The CDR3 covers 16 residues. V was pared by 0 bases and J by 2 bases, with 12 bases between. CDR3 sequence (DNA): TGCGCCAGCAGCCAAGAACGGCCGATGGACACAGATACGCAGTATTTT. It is translated as CASSQERPMDTDTQYF.

This chain links TRBV5-1 with TRBJ2-7, with D perhaps matching TRBD1 or TRBD2 (5 bases each). Germline assignment: CDR1 SGHRS and CDR2 YFSETQ. The V end was cut by 0 bases, the J end by 5 bases, with 12 bases between. This CDR3 has 14 amino acids. Written as DNA, the CDR3 is TGCGCCAGCAGCTTGGTGGCAGGGACCCACGAGCAGTACTTC. It yields the protein CASSLVAGTHEQYF.

The chain uses TRBV6-5 and TRBJ1-2; 8 bases agree with TRBD1. CDR1 is MNHEY and CDR2 is SVGAGI in the germline V gene. The J segment lost 4 bases and the V segment lost 0 bases, leaving 10 bases of the junction unmatched. The CDR3 has 17 amino acids. The CDR3 loop is CASSYSSRGQEGYGYTF. CDR3 nucleotide sequence: TGTGCCAGCAGTTACTCGAGCAGGGGGCAGGAAGGCTATGGCTACACCTTC.

There are a few counts of this clonotype. The chain links TRBV19 to TRBJ2-5, with 9 bases fitting TRBD1. V dropped 8 bases and J dropped 4; count of bases not matched to a gene: 5. CDR1 and CDR2 (germline): LNHDA, SQIVND (reference sequence). The CDR3 has 13 residues. The CDR3 loop is CASGTGQGETQYF. The CDR3 DNA follows: TGTGCCAGTGGAACGGGACAGGGAGAGACCCAGTACTTC.

This clonotype was seen a few times. The chain combines TRBV12-5 with TRBJ2-1; no definite D call. V lost 2 bases and J lost 6, with 5 bases in between. There are 12 residues in the CDR3. Per germline, CDR1 LGHNT and CDR2 FRNRAP. The CDR3 sequence is CASGLLSNEQFF. DNA of the CDR3: TGTGCTAGTGGTTTGCTTTCCAATGAGCAGTTCTTC.

This chain connects TRBV6-5 to TRBJ2-7; 9 bases line up with TRBD2. Trimming removed 0 bases from V and 4 bases from J; junction bases left unmatched: 10. The CDR3 consists of 17 residues. Germline loops: CDR1 MNHEY, CDR2 SVGAGI. The CDR3, as DNA: TGTGCCAGCAGTTACTCTGGCGGAGCTAGCGGGAATTACGAGCAGTACTTC. Protein product: CASSYSGGASGNYEQYF.

There are a few counts of this clonotype. This chain connects TRBV6-4 to TRBJ2-1; weak D call: TRBD2 (6 bases). Germline V lookup: CDR1 MRHNA, CDR2 SNTAGT. The CDR3 spans 14 residues. Trimming removed 6 bases at V and 4 bases at J, with 13 bases between. The CDR3 coding sequence is TGTGCCAGCAGGCGGGACTCGGGATACAATGAGCAGTTCTTC. This translates into CASRRDSGYNEQFF.

The V gene is TRBV18, the J gene TRBJ2-1; no reliable D call. The V end was cut by 2 bases, the J end by 8 bases, with 10 bases between. The CDR3 loop spans 13 amino acids. Per the germline V gene, CDR1 is KGHSH and CDR2 is LQKENI. CDR3 DNA: TGTGCCAGCTCACCAAGCCTCCAGGATGAGCAGTTCTTC. Encoded protein: CASSPSLQDEQFF.

The chain recombines TRBV12-3 or TRBV12-4 with TRBJ1-2; TRBD1 aligns across 7 bases. V lost 8 bases and J lost 8; bases outside the gene matches: 14. CDR3 length: 14 amino acids. The CDR3 DNA is TGTGCCAGCGGAACGCCAGGGGGGAGAAGCGGCTACACCTTC. It specifies CASGTPGGRSGYTF.

V gene TRBV5-1 combines with J gene TRBJ2-1; D may be TRBD1 (6 bases). CDR1 is SGHRS and CDR2 is YFSETQ in the germline V gene. The CDR3 is 13 amino acids. Between the trimmed V and J ends, which lost 0 bases and 8 bases, there was a span of 9 bases. The CDR3 spells CASSLGGHDEQFF. DNA of the CDR3: TGCGCCAGCAGCTTGGGGGGGCACGATGAGCAGTTCTTC.